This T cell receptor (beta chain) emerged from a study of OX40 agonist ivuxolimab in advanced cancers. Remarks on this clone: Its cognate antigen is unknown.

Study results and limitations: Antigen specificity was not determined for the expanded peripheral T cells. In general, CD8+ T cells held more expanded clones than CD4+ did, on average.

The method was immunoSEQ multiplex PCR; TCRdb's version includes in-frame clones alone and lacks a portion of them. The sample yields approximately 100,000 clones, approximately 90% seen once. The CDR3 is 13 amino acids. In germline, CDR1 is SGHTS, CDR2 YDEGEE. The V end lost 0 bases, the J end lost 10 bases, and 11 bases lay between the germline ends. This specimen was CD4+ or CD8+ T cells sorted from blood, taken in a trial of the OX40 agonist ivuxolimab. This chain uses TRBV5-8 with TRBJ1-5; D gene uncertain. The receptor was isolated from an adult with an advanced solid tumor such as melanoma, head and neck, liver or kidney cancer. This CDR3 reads CASSLAPVGPQHF. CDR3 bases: TGTGCCAGCAGCTTGGCCCCAGTTGGTCCCCAGCATTTT.